This passage covers 20 T cell receptor beta chains from one sample sequenced in a study of blood T cells in healthy people across ages. The use of a sample-barcoded 5' primer and a J-beta primer mix characterized a second PCR of about 7 to 12 cycles. TCRdb redid the calling of the 5' RACE reads with MiXCR, one entry per CDR3 protein. The sample carries around 620,000 distinct CDR3 sequences, 27% recorded once. Specimen: blood. These receptors all stem from a woman in her seventies in good health.

The chain uses TRBV24-1 and TRBJ2-1; possible D gene TRBD1, 6 bases. The CDR3 contains 13 residues. Germline-derived CDR1 and CDR2 are KGHDR and SFDVKD. V shed 10 bases and J shed 5 bases, with 14 bases lying between them. The CDR3 bases are TGTGCCACTACAAGACAGGAGGACAATGAGCAGTTCTTC. It translates to CATTRQEDNEQFF.

The sample holds a few counts of this clonotype. The CDR3 coding sequence is TGTGCCAGCAGTCTTAGCGGGGGGTGGGAGCAGTACTTC. Translated: CASSLSGGWEQYF. The chain recombines TRBV12-3 or TRBV12-4 with TRBJ2-7; the match to TRBD2 covers 10 bases. Unmatched junction bases numbered 5, after V lost 5 bases and J lost 7 bases. There are 13 residues in the CDR3.

This clonotype turned up a few times. This chain uses TRBV7-9 with TRBJ2-2, with 9 bases lining up with TRBD1. After removal of 3 bases from V and 7 bases from J, the junction contained 6 bases not matched to a gene. Germline V gene lookup returns CDR1 SEHNR and CDR2 FQNEAQ (reference sequence). This CDR3 has 15 residues. The CDR3 bases are TGTGCCAGCAGCTTTCACAGGGGGCAGATCGGGGAGCTGTTTTTT. Protein product: CASSFHRGQIGELFF.

V usage is TRBV3-1 and J usage is TRBJ2-2; unclear D gene. The V end was cut by 1 base, the J end by 0 bases, with 6 bases between. The CDR3 runs 15 residues. Germline V gene sequence: CDR1 LGHDT, CDR2 YNNKEL (reference sequence). The CDR3 nucleotides are TGTGCCAGCAGCCAAGGGTGGGCGAACACCGGGGAGCTGTTTTTT. Protein: CASSQGWANTGELFF.

This clonotype occurred a few times. The chain links TRBV20-1 to TRBJ1-4, with D uncertain. V dropped 6 bases and J dropped 0 bases, with 11 bases sitting between them. Germline CDR1 is DFQATT and CDR2 is SNEGSKA (reference sequence). CDR3 length: 14 amino acids. DNA for the CDR3: TGCAGTGCGCCGGCCCTAGCAACTAATGAAAAACTGTTTTTT. As protein: CSAPALATNEKLFF.

The V call is TRBV7-6, the J call TRBJ1-2, with a possible D match to TRBD1 (5 bases). The CDR3 has 15 residues. Trimming shortened V by 2 bases and J by 2 bases, and 12 bases separated the two germline ends. CDR1 SGHVS and CDR2 FNYEAQ come from the germline V gene. The CDR3 is CASSLRRDGNYGYTF. CDR3 DNA: TGTGCCAGCAGCTTACGCCGGGACGGGAACTATGGCTACACCTTC. The complete variable domain, with remaining parts taken from reference TRBV7-6 and TRBJ1-2, reads GAGVSQSPRYKVTKRGQDVALRCDPISGHVSLYWYRQALGQGPEFLTYFNYEAQQDKSGLPNDRFSAERPEGSISTLTIQRTEQRDSAMYRCASSLRRDGNYGYTFGSGTRLTVV.

The gene calls are TRBV5-1 and TRBJ2-1, with 7 bases aligning to TRBD1. With V trimmed by 0 bases and J by 2 bases, 5 bases remained unmatched. The CDR3 covers 16 residues. Germline lookup yields CDR1 SGHRS and CDR2 YFSETQ. The CDR3 protein is CASSLAGQGAYNEQFF. CDR3 coding DNA: TGCGCCAGCAGCTTGGCCGGTCAGGGGGCCTACAATGAGCAGTTCTTC. The full variable domain, in which reference TRBV5-1 and TRBJ2-1 provide the parts outside the CDR3, is KAGVTQTPRYLIKTRGQQVTLSCSPISGHRSVSWYQQTPGQGLQFLFEYFSETQRNKGNFPGRFSGRQFSNSRSEMNVSTLELGDSALYLCASSLAGQGAYNEQFFGPGTRLTVL.

There are many counts of this clonotype. The chain has TRBV29-1 and TRBJ2-5; the match to TRBD2 covers 7 bases. After removal of 6 bases from V and 13 bases from J, the junction contained 20 bases not matched to a gene. The CDR3 runs 14 residues. Looked up from germline, CDR1 is SQVTM and CDR2 is ANQGSEA. CDR3 amino acids: CSVYLAPGGIVRYF. Here the CDR3 DNA reads TGCAGCGTCTACCTCGCACCGGGGGGAATAGTGAGGTACTTC.

The table lists this clonotype with a few counts. The chain is built from TRBV18 and TRBJ1-1; maybe TRBD1 (6 bases). V lost 3 bases and J 0 bases, leaving 11 bases between the germline ends. There are 15 residues in the CDR3. CDR1 and CDR2 (germline): KGHSH, LQKENI. The CDR3 is CASSPHQGLNTEAFF. In DNA form, the CDR3 reads TGTGCCAGCTCACCGCACCAGGGGTTGAACACTGAAGCTTTCTTT.

Only a few counts were recorded for this clonotype. This sequence joins TRBV10-3 and TRBJ1-6; possibly TRBD1 for D (6 bases). The V gene's germline CDR1 is ENHRY and CDR2 SYGVKD. CDR3 length: 13 amino acids. V lost 6 bases, J lost 7 bases, and 10 bases lay in between. CDR3 in DNA: TGTGCCATCAGGAAAACAGGGAATTCACCCCTCCACTTT. Translation gives CAIRKTGNSPLHF.

V gene TRBV2 combines with J gene TRBJ2-3; D may be TRBD2 (5 bases). Trimming removed 7 bases at V and 6 bases at J, with 11 bases between. The CDR3 loop spans 12 amino acids. Germline CDR1 reads SNHLY; CDR2 reads FYNNEI. CDR3 loop: CASTWTADTQYF. The CDR3 coding sequence is TGTGCCAGCACTTGGACTGCCGATACGCAGTATTTT.

The sample holds a few counts of this clonotype. V and J are TRBV7-9 and TRBJ2-5; 7 bases fit TRBD2. CDR3 size: 16 residues. Germline CDR1 SEHNR, CDR2 FQNEAQ (reference sequence). J was trimmed by 5 bases and V by 6 bases; bases with no gene match: 15. The DNA for the CDR3 is TGTGCCAGCAGAGCCGGACGGGGGGTTCGAGTGGAGACCCAGTACTTC. This gives the protein CASRAGRGVRVETQYF. The full variable domain, its missing parts supplied by reference TRBV7-9 and TRBJ2-5, is DTGVSQNPRHKITKRGQNVTFRCDPISEHNRLYWYRQTLGQGPEFLTYFQNEAQLEKSRLLSDRFSAERPKGSFSTLEIQRTEQGDSAMYLCASRAGRGVRVETQYFGPGTRLLVL.

The chain employs TRBV9 and TRBJ1-4; D perhaps matches TRBD1 (5 bases). This CDR3 region has 15 residues. In germline, CDR1 is SGDLS, CDR2 YYNGEE. V was shortened by 4 bases and J by 3 bases, with 13 bases between the two germline ends. The CDR3 protein is CASSRAIGANEKLFF. As DNA, the CDR3 is TGTGCCAGCAGCCGCGCCATAGGGGCTAATGAAAAACTGTTTTTT.

This chain uses TRBV4-2 with TRBJ1-2, with TRBD1 matching 10 bases. Germline V gene data show CDR1 as LGHNA and CDR2 as YNFKEQ. V gave up 0 bases and J gave up 8 bases; unmatched junction bases: 12. This CDR3 is 17 amino acids long. CDR3 bases: TGTGCCAGCAGCCAAGAAAACACAGGGGGACAGGGGAAAGGCTACACCTTC. This translates into CASSQENTGGQGKGYTF.

This clonotype was recorded many times. The chain has TRBV24-1 and TRBJ1-2; D possibly corresponds to TRBD1 (5 bases). Germline values: CDR1 KGHDR, CDR2 SFDVKD. There are 14 residues in the CDR3. V lost 4 bases, J lost 8 bases, and 16 bases lay in between. CDR3 amino acids: CATSEIGGTSGYTF. Here the CDR3 DNA reads TGTGCCACCAGTGAGATAGGCGGGACTTCGGGCTACACCTTC.

V and J are TRBV4-2 and TRBJ2-3; TRBD2 matches 11 bases. The length of the CDR3 is 17 residues. The trim removed 1 base at V and 5 bases at J, leaving 8 bases unmatched. Germline V gives CDR1 LGHNA, CDR2 YNFKEQ. CDR3: CASSQGHSSGGQDTQYF. In DNA form, the CDR3 reads TGTGCCAGCAGCCAAGGACATTCTAGCGGGGGGCAAGATACGCAGTATTTT.

This clonotype occurred once. The conserved phenylalanine or tryptophan normally closing the CDR3 is absent here, so this likely arose from a read error. The DNA is left out, because the CDR3 cannot be placed on it with certainty; the CDR3 is given as TCRdb lists it. The CDR3 reads CAISGDSRSYGKLFL. This sequence joins TRBV10-3 and TRBJ1-4. Germline V gene data show CDR1 as ENHRY and CDR2 as SYGVKD. With termini counted, the CDR3 has 15 amino acids.

The genes are TRBV29-1 and TRBJ2-7; 7 bases line up with TRBD1. Looked up from germline, CDR1 is SQVTM and CDR2 is ANQGSEA. V lost 4 bases and J lost 6; bases outside the gene matches: 6. The CDR3 contains 12 residues. The CDR3 DNA sequence: TGCAGCGTTGTGACAGGGATCAGCGAGCAGTACTTC. This sequence encodes CSVVTGISEQYF.

There are a few counts of this clonotype. The chain combines TRBV24-1 with TRBJ2-1; D not certain. Trimming took off 8 bases at V and 5 bases at J, with 3 bases between the two ends. CDR3 length: 10 amino acids. Germline values: CDR1 KGHDR, CDR2 SFDVKD. CDR3 region: CATTHNEQFF. CDR3 sequence (DNA): TGTGCCACCACTCACAATGAGCAGTTCTTC.

The CDR3: CASSQVGTGESGANVLTF. CDR3 DNA: TGCGCCAGCAGCCAAGTTGGGACAGGGGAAAGTGGGGCCAACGTCCTGACTTTC. The J gene is TRBJ2-6, the V gene TRBV4-1; 10 bases are shared with TRBD1. The CDR3 is 18 residues long. V lost 1 base, J lost 3 bases, and 6 bases stayed unmatched. CDR1 MGHRA and CDR2 YSYEKL come from the germline V gene.